What follows is one T cell receptor beta chain and its context. V trimming: 0 bases; J trimming: 10 bases; junction bases outside the gene matches: 3. Germline CDR1 reads SGDLS; CDR2 reads YYNGEE. The CDR3 runs to 13 residues. Peripheral blood and lesional scalp punch biopsies were taken from alopecia areata patients. The data belong to a study of CD8+ T cells in alopecia areata. Across the study: Those treated were given oral tofacitinib at 5 to 10 mg twice daily.

Once RNA had been extracted, it was reverse transcribed into cDNA to act as the sequencing template. TCRdb's copy holds only in-frame clones and misses some; the assay was immunoSEQ multiplex PCR. Among fewer than 200,000 clones, less than 75% were seen once, and the ten largest hold about 10%. The source material was CD8+ T cells sorted from blood, sampled at week 0. The chain combines TRBV9 with TRBJ2-1; 8 bases are shared with TRBD2. The source of this sequence is a human donor with alopecia areata. The CDR3 region is CASSVVRGGEQFF. CDR3 in DNA: TGTGCCAGCAGCGTAGTTCGGGGGGGCGAGCAGTTCTTC. Combining the CDR3 with reference TRBV9 and TRBJ2-1 gives the whole variable domain DSGVTQTPKHLITATGQRVTLRCSPRSGDLSVYWYQQSLDQGLQFLIQYYNGEERAKGNILERFSAQQFPDLHSELNLSSLELGDSALYFCASSVVRGGEQFFGPGTRLTVL.